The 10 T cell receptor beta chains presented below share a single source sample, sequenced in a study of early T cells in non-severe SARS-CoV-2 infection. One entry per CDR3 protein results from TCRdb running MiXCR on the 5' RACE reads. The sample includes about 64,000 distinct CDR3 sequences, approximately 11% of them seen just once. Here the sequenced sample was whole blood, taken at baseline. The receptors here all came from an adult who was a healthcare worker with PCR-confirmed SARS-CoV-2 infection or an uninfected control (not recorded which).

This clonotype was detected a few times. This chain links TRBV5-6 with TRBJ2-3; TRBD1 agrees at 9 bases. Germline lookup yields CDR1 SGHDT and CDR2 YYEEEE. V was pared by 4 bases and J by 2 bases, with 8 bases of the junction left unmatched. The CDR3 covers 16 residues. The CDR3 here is CASSIPTGGATDTQYF. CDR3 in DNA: TGTGCCAGCAGCATACCGACAGGGGGTGCCACAGATACGCAGTATTTT.

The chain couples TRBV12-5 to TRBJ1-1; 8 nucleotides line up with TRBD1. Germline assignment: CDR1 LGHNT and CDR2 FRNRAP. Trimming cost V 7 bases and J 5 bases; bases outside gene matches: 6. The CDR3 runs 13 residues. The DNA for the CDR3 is TGTGCTAGTGCTCCGGACAGGGTAACTGAAGCTTTCTTT. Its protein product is CASAPDRVTEAFF.

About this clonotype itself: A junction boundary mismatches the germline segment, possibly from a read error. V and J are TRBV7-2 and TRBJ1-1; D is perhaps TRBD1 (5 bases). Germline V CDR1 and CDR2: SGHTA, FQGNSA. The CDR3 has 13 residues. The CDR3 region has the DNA TGTGCCAACAGCCGACAGATGAACACTGAAGCTTTCTTT. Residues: CANSRQMNTEAFF.

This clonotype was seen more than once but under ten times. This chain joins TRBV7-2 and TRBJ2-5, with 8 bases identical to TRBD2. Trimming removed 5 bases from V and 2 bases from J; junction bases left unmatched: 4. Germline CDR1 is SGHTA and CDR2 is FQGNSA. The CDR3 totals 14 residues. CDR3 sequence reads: CASSLTSGQETQYF. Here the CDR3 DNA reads TGTGCCAGCAGCCTTACTAGCGGTCAAGAGACCCAGTACTTC.

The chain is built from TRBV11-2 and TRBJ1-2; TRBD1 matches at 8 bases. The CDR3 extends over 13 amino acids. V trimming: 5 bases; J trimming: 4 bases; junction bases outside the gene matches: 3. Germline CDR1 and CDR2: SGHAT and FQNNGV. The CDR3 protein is CASSPGGSYGYTF. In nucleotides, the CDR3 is TGTGCCAGCAGCCCAGGGGGCTCCTATGGCTACACCTTC.

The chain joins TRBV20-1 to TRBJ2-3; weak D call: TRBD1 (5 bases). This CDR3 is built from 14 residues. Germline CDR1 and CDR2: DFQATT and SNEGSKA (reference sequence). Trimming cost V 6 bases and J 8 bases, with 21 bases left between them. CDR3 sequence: CSAETVARTGTQYF. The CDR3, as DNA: TGCAGTGCCGAGACAGTCGCCAGAACCGGTACGCAGTATTTT.

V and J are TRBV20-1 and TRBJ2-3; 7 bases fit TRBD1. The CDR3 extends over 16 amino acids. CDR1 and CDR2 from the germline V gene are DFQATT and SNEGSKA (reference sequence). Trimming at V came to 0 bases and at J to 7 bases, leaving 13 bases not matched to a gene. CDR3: CSARDLTGIKGNTQYF. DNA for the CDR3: TGCAGTGCTAGAGATCTGACAGGGATCAAGGGGAATACGCAGTATTTT.

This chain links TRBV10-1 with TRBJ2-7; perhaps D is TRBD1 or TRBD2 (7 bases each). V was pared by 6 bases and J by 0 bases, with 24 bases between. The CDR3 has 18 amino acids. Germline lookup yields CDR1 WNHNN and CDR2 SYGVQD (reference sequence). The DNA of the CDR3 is TGCGCCAGCAGCGAGAGGGGGGGACCGACAGGGAGCTCCTACGAGCAGTACTTC. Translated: CASSERGGPTGSSYEQYF.

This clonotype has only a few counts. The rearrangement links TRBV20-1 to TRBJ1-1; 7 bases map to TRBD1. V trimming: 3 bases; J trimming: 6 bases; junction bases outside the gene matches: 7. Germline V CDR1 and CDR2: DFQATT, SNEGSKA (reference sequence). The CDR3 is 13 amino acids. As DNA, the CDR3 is TGCAGTGCTAGGGACAGGATCCTCCCTGAAGCTTTCTTT. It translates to CSARDRILPEAFF.

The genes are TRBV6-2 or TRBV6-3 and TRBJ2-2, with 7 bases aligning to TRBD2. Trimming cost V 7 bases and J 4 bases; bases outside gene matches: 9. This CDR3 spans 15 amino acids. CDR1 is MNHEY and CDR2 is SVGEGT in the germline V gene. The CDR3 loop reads CASTPTSYGTGELFF. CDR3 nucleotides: TGTGCCAGCACCCCGACTAGCTACGGCACCGGGGAGCTGTTTTTT.